The entry below describes one T cell receptor beta chain. The CDR3 covers 11 residues. Germline CDR1 reads LNHDA; CDR2 reads SQIVND (reference sequence). The germline V and J ends were trimmed by 5 bases and 9 bases, with 8 bases remaining between them. This sample was included in a study of T cell responses to AZD1222 COVID-19 vaccine. Only in-frame clones appear in the TCRdb table, and some are missing; sequencing was by immunoSEQ multiplex PCR. The sample carries some 84,000 clones, around nine tenths recorded once. The V gene is TRBV19, the J gene TRBJ2-1; tentatively, D is TRBD1 (5 bases). Sequencing was performed on peripheral blood, taken 28 days after the second AZD1222 dose. This clonotype originated in an adult who received the AZD1222 COVID-19 vaccine. The CDR3 region has the DNA TGTGCCAGTAGTCGCAGGGCTGAGCAGTTCTTC. This gives the protein CASSRRAEQFF. Looking up the rest from reference TRBV19 and TRBJ2-1 gives the full variable domain: DGGITQSPKYLFRKEGQNVTLSCEQNLNHDAMYWYRQDPGQGLRLIYYSQIVNDFQKGDIAEGYSVSREKKESFPLTVTSAQKNPTAFYLCASSRRAEQFFGPGTRLTVL.